The 8 T cell receptor beta chains below all came from one sample that was sequenced in a study of cytomegalovirus exposure and HLA in healthy donors. TCRdb keeps only in-frame clones here, not all; method: immunoSEQ multiplex PCR. The sample records about 160,000 clones, roughly 95% being singletons. Sequenced input: PBMCs. These receptors came from a woman under 30 in good health and CMV-seronegative.

This chain uses TRBV6-6 with TRBJ2-3; tentative D call: TRBD1 (7 bases). CDR3 length: 14 amino acids. V lost 4 bases to trimming and J lost 6 bases, with 14 bases between them. Germline V gives CDR1 MNHNY, CDR2 SVGAGI (reference sequence). CDR3 DNA: TGTGCCAGCAGTTCCCACAGGGGACTGGATACGCAGTATTTT. It yields the protein CASSSHRGLDTQYF.

This rearrangement joins TRBV7-2 to TRBJ2-7; D may be TRBD2 (5 bases). Germline V gives CDR1 SGHTA, CDR2 FQGNSA. The CDR3 covers 14 residues. V shed 6 bases and J shed 6 bases, with 18 bases lying between them. The CDR3 DNA reads as TGTGCCAGCAGAACTAGTGGGGTGATCGGCGAGCAGTACTTC. Its translation is CASRTSGVIGEQYF.

CDR3 DNA: TGTGCCAGCAGACTAATGGACAGGAGCTCCTACAATGAGCAGTTCTTC. The encoded protein is CASRLMDRSSYNEQFF. The chain has TRBV28 and TRBJ2-1; 7 bases line up with TRBD1. The V segment lost 6 bases and the J segment 0 bases; nucleotides outside the gene matches: 8. The CDR3 contains 16 residues. The germline V gene has CDR1 MDHEN and CDR2 SYDVKM.

The chain joins TRBV29-1 to TRBJ1-4, with D tentatively TRBD1 (6 bases). This CDR3 is 17 amino acids long. Germline CDR1 SQVTM, CDR2 ANQGSEA. The V end lost 4 bases, the J end lost 6 bases, and 24 bases lay between the germline ends. CDR3 in amino acids: CSVVDSESGNYDEKLFF. The CDR3 DNA follows: TGCAGCGTTGTGGACAGTGAGTCGGGGAATTATGATGAAAAACTGTTTTTT.

This clone has just one count. The rearrangement links TRBV7-8 to TRBJ2-7, with 12 bases fitting TRBD1. This CDR3 is 14 amino acids long. Germline CDR1 and CDR2: SGHVS and FQNEAQ. Trimming cost V 5 bases and J 7 bases; bases outside gene matches: 6. CDR3 residues: CASSGRDRGLEQYF. Here the CDR3 DNA reads TGTGCCAGCAGCGGACGGGACAGGGGGCTTGAGCAGTACTTC.

The chain has TRBV18 and TRBJ2-7, with TRBD1 identical over 9 bases. The CDR3 loop spans 14 amino acids. The V gene's germline CDR1 is KGHSH and CDR2 LQKENI. V dropped 3 bases and J dropped 4; count of bases not matched to a gene: 4. The CDR3 DNA reads as TGTGCCAGCTCACCGGGACAGGGACTTTACGAGCAGTACTTC. As protein: CASSPGQGLYEQYF.

V usage is TRBV5-4 and J usage is TRBJ2-1; 13 positions match TRBD2. Germline values: CDR1 SGHNT, CDR2 YYREEE (reference sequence). The CDR3 is 16 amino acids. V was pared by 0 bases and J by 6 bases, with 3 bases of the junction left unmatched. The CDR3 coding sequence is TGTGCCAGCAGCTTGGGGAGGACTAGCGGGGGCAATGAGCAGTTCTTC. This codes for CASSLGRTSGGNEQFF. Using reference TRBV5-4 and TRBJ2-1 for the parts outside the CDR3, the full variable domain is ETGVTQSPTHLIKTRGQQVTLRCSSQSGHNTVSWYQQALGQGPQFIFQYYREEENGRGNFPPRFSGLQFPNYSSELNVNALELDDSALYLCASSLGRTSGGNEQFFGPGTRLTVL.

The chain carries TRBV12-5 and TRBJ1-1, with TRBD1 as a possible D gene (5 bases). This CDR3 comprises 13 residues. Between the trimmed V and J ends, which lost 2 bases and 8 bases, there was a span of 12 bases. The germline V gene has CDR1 LGHNT and CDR2 FRNRAP. CDR3: CASGLLVGAEAFF. The CDR3 bases are TGTGCTAGTGGTTTGCTGGTAGGGGCCGAAGCTTTCTTT.